The rows below give T cell receptor beta chains drawn from one sample of a study of identical twins. TCRdb reprocessed the 5' RACE reads via MiXCR and lists one record per CDR3 protein. The sample consists of hundreds of thousands of distinct CDR3 sequences, roughly 20% of them appearing once. This sample also appeared in a second study, on T cells expressing NK-cell markers.

The sequencing input was PBMCs. These receptor sequences come from a woman between 18 and 30 years old in good health. CDR3s include the opening cysteine and the closing phenylalanine or tryptophan. The order of the fields is V gene, D gene, J gene, clone size, CDR3 DNA, CDR3 protein. A D gene is named only where the DNA matches it firmly. Part of the rows lack a size; the others show once, few, many or a class for expanded clones.

TRBV6-5	TRBD2	TRBJ2-5	once	TGTGCCAGCAGTTACTCGAGGAGCGGGGGGGAGACCCAGTACTTC	CASSYSRSGGETQYF
TRBV7-9	TRBD1	TRBJ1-4	.	TGTGCCAGCAGCCCTTCGACAGGGGGCGAGAAGGAACTGTTTTTT	CASSPSTGGEKELFF
TRBV12-3/TRBV12-4	.	TRBJ2-5	few	TGTGCCAGCAGCGGACCTTCTTCGGAGACCCAGTACTTC	CASSGPSSETQYF
TRBV12-3/TRBV12-4	.	TRBJ2-1	.	TGTGCCAGCAGTCTGGGACTCGGCTACGAGCAGTTCTTC	CASSLGLGYEQFF
TRBV7-8	TRBD2	TRBJ2-1	few	TGTGCCAGCAGCACACCGGGACTAGCGGGGTCCAGCTCCTACAATGAGCAGTTCTTC	CASSTPGLAGSSSYNEQFF
TRBV10-1	.	TRBJ1-1	once	TGCGCCAGCACCGGGCAGGTGAACACTGAAGCTTTCTTT	CASTGQVNTEAFF
TRBV9	.	TRBJ2-2	.	TGTGCCAGCAGCGTAGACTCCGGGGAGCTGTTTTTT	CASSVDSGELFF
TRBV2	.	TRBJ2-1	few	TGTGCCAGCAGTGCCGGGGGCACCGTATGGAATGAGCAGTTCTTC	CASSAGGTVWNEQFF
TRBV5-1	.	TRBJ2-3	.	TGCGCCAGCAGCTTGGAAGGAAGTGGGGATACGCAGTATTTT	CASSLEGSGDTQYF
TRBV10-3	TRBD2	TRBJ2-1	.	TGTGCCATCAGGAGGGAGCGGGAGGTGGCGGGTGAGCAGTTCTTC	CAIRREREVAGEQFF
TRBV20-1	.	TRBJ2-4	many	TGCAGTGCTAACAGGGAAAACATTCAGTACTTC	CSANRENIQYF
TRBV6-5	TRBD2	TRBJ2-1	.	TGTGCCAGCAGTTACCCGGGACTAGCGGGGGGGAATGAGCAGTTCTTC	CASSYPGLAGGNEQFF
TRBV12-3/TRBV12-4	.	TRBJ2-1	many	TGTGCCAGCAGTACCCCAGGGTCCAATGAGCAGTTCTTC	CASSTPGSNEQFF
TRBV12-3/TRBV12-4	.	TRBJ2-7	.	TGTGCCAGCAGGCCAGGGAGGGGGGGCTACGAGCAGTACTTC	CASRPGRGGYEQYF
TRBV5-1	.	TRBJ2-7	.	TGCGCCAGCAGCCCGGGTGTGGGGCAGTACTTC	CASSPGVGQYF
TRBV10-3	.	TRBJ2-7	many	TGTGCCATTCGGACAGACGGCTCCTACGAGCAGTACTTC	CAIRTDGSYEQYF
TRBV21-1	.	TRBJ2-7	.	TGTGCCAGCAGCCCAACGGACAGGGCCTACGAGCAGTACTTC	CASSPTDRAYEQYF
TRBV20-1	TRBD1	TRBJ1-5	few	TGCAGTGCTCGTGTACAGGGGGCCGGTTGGTTGGGCAATCAGCCCCAGCATTTT	CSARVQGAGWLGNQPQHF
TRBV12-3/TRBV12-4	.	TRBJ1-2	.	TGTGCCAGCAGCCCGGGACTCTCGGATGGCTACACCTTC	CASSPGLSDGYTF
TRBV12-3/TRBV12-4	TRBD2	TRBJ2-3	few	TGTGCCAGCAGTTTTCAGACTAGCGCTCGAATTACGCAGTATTTT	CASSFQTSARITQYF
TRBV29-1	.	TRBJ2-1	few	TGCAGCGTTGAACCCCCCGACAATGAGCAGTTCTTC	CSVEPPDNEQFF
TRBV20-1	TRBD2	TRBJ2-1	.	TGCAGTGCTAGAGGGCAGGGCGGGAGTTACAATGAGCAGTTCTTC	CSARGQGGSYNEQFF
TRBV6-1	TRBD2	TRBJ2-1	.	TGTGCCAGCAGTGAAAAGAAGCGGGATAGGTTCTTC	CASSEKKRDRFF
TRBV9	.	TRBJ1-1	.	TGTGCCAGCAGCGTATCCTCGAACACTGAAGCTTTCTTT	CASSVSSNTEAFF
TRBV12-3/TRBV12-4	TRBD2	TRBJ2-1	.	TGTGCCAGCAGTTCTCGGACTAGCACCTTCTTC	CASSSRTSTFF
TRBV29-1	TRBD2	TRBJ2-2	few	TGCAGCGTTCTCCCCGGGACTAGCGGGTCTAGGACCGGGGAGCTGTTTTTT	CSVLPGTSGSRTGELFF
TRBV20-1	.	TRBJ2-1	many	TGCAGTGCTAGAGACCCATTCACCCTGGATGAGCAGTTCTTC	CSARDPFTLDEQFF
TRBV7-2	.	TRBJ2-1	many	TGTGCCAGCAGCCTAATCAACAATGAGCAGTTCTTC	CASSLINNEQFF
TRBV5-1	.	TRBJ1-4	few	TGCGCCAGCAGCTCCGTGGGTGAAAAACTGTTTTTT	CASSSVGEKLFF
TRBV4-3	TRBD2	TRBJ2-7	few	TGCGCCAGCAGCCAAGAATCGTCACTCGGGGGAGGGTCCTACGAGCAGTACTTC	CASSQESSLGGGSYEQYF
TRBV25-1	.	TRBJ1-1	.	TGTGCCAGCAGTGAATGGGGCAGGAAAGCTTTCTTT	CASSEWGRKAFF
TRBV5-1	.	TRBJ2-1	.	TGCGCCAGCAGGGCCGGGGGGCAAGGTAGTAATGAGCAGTTCTTC	CASRAGGQGSNEQFF
TRBV6-2/TRBV6-3	TRBD1	TRBJ2-7	.	TGTGCCAGCAAAAGACCTCGACAGGGTGAAGTCGAGCAGTACTTC	CASKRPRQGEVEQYF
TRBV12-3/TRBV12-4	.	TRBJ2-1	.	TGTGCCAGCAGTTCCACTAGTCCCGTATTGAATGAGCAGTTCTTC	CASSSTSPVLNEQFF
TRBV7-9	.	TRBJ2-3	many	TGTGCCAGCAGCTTTATGACGGGGGGCCCCACAGATACGCAGTATTTT	CASSFMTGGPTDTQYF
TRBV20-1	.	TRBJ2-1	few	TGCAGTGCTAGGGTTCTGACTAGATACAATGAGCAGTTCTTC	CSARVLTRYNEQFF
TRBV20-1	TRBD1	TRBJ2-7	many	TGCAGTGCTAGCGGGACAGGGGGCGGGTACGAGCAGTACTTC	CSASGTGGGYEQYF
TRBV20-1	.	TRBJ2-1	many	TGCAGTGCTGCCGTCTCCGGGGACTACAATGAGCAGTTCTTC	CSAAVSGDYNEQFF
TRBV20-1	TRBD2	TRBJ2-3	many	TGCAGTGCCCGGGACTATCCCGAGGCAGATACGCAGTATTTT	CSARDYPEADTQYF
TRBV9	.	TRBJ2-3	few	TGTGCCAGCAGCGTAAATCCCACAGATACGCAGTATTTT	CASSVNPTDTQYF
TRBV7-2	.	TRBJ2-1	.	TGTGCCAGCAGCTACGTTCCGCGAGTTCATGAGCAGTTCTTC	CASSYVPRVHEQFF
TRBV6-2/TRBV6-3	.	TRBJ2-7	.	TGTGCCAGCAGGCTAGGACTACCGGGGGCCAACTACGAGCAGTACTTC	CASRLGLPGANYEQYF
TRBV10-3	TRBD1	TRBJ2-2	few	TGTGCCATCAGTGGGGGTGCCAGGGGGCCGTGGACCGGGGAGCTGTTTTTT	CAISGGARGPWTGELFF
TRBV12-3/TRBV12-4	.	TRBJ1-1	few	TGTGCCAGCAGGACCGGGACGGCAATGAACACTGAAGCTTTCTTT	CASRTGTAMNTEAFF